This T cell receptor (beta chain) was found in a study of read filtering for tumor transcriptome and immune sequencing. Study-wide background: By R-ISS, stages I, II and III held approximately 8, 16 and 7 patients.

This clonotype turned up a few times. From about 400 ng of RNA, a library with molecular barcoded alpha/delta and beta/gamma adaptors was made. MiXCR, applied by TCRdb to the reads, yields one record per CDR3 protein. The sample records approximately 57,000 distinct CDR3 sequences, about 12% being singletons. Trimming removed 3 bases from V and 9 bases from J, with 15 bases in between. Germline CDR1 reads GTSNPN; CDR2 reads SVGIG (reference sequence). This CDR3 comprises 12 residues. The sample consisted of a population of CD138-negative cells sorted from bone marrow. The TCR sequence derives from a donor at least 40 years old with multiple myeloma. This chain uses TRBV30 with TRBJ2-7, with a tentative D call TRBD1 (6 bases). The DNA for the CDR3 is TGTGCCTGGAGACAGGGTTCCTTCGGGCAGTACTTC. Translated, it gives CAWRQGSFGQYF.